This TCR beta chain derives from a study of blood T cell repertoires in COVID-19. Study overall: Both acute and convalescent COVID-19 samples were obtained from the United States, Italy and Spain. Sources were T cells, B-cell-depleted T cells, or PBMCs; the material itself was cDNA or gDNA.

Authors' data handling: Amplification of reference gene primers provided the estimated nucleated cell counts. The protocol was immunoSEQ multiplex PCR, while the TCRdb copy is restricted to in-frame clones and leaves out a portion. The V and J calls and clone size are taken from that table; D and trimming were inferred from the DNA. The data show tens of thousands of clones, approximately 80% seen once. Germline V lookup: CDR1 LGHDT, CDR2 YNNKEL (reference sequence). Trimming removed 4 bases from V and 8 bases from J, with 12 bases in between. CDR3 length equals 14 residues. One Seattle source followed patients from active infection through their disease course.

The chain has TRBV3-1 (or the pseudogene TRBV3-2) and TRBJ1-6; TRBD1 might be the D (6 bases). The receptor was isolated from a man between 25 and 39 years old with COVID-19, enrolled during active disease. Input material: peripheral blood. The DNA of the CDR3 is TGTGCCAGCAGCCTCAGGGGTGAGGATTCACCCCTCCACTTT. This codes for CASSLRGEDSPLHF.